This T cell receptor beta chain was found in a study of response to subunit inactivated influenza vaccine. Study-wide results and limits: The authors suggested that every seasonal influenza vaccination recruits few new T cells.

This clonotype was found many times. Its target is not known. TCRdb redid the calling of the RT-PCR reads with MiXCR, one entry per CDR3 protein. Of about 650,000 distinct CDR3 sequences listed, around 15% are singletons. Germline V lookup: CDR1 SGHRS, CDR2 YFSETQ. This CDR3 contains 15 residues. After removal of 4 bases from V and 5 bases from J, the junction contained 7 bases not matched to a gene. V usage is TRBV5-1 and J usage is TRBJ2-2, with TRBD2 matching over 8 bases. The sequence was obtained from a middle-aged man who received an inactivated influenza vaccine. Here the sequenced sample was PBMCs from blood, taken roughly 15 days before vaccination. Here the CDR3 DNA reads TGCGCCAGCAGCCCGGGGGGGCCTACAACCGGGGAGCTGTTTTTT. Translated: CASSPGGPTTGELFF.